The 27 T cell receptor beta chains in this list originate from one sample, sequenced in a study of OX40 agonist ivuxolimab in advanced cancers. The library was produced with the immunoSEQ multiplex PCR assay. TCRdb carries this immuneACCESS record with in-frame sequences only. Its versions omit some clonotypes, under half of them owing to an unresolved V gene in the studies checked, with the rest unexplained. The sample has tens of thousands of clones on record, more than 80% of them singletons. Together, the top ten hold roughly 11% of the sample. The specimen comprised CD4+ or CD8+ T cells sorted from blood, sampled in a trial of the OX40 agonist ivuxolimab. Source of these receptors: an adult with an advanced solid tumor such as melanoma, head and neck, liver or kidney cancer.

The chain carries TRBV6-5 and TRBJ1-2, with D uncertain. Trimming took 4 bases from V and 6 from J, leaving 18 bases between them. The germline CDR1 and CDR2 sequences are MNHEY and SVGAGI. The CDR3 runs 15 residues. The CDR3 spells CASSSWSFRSDGYTF. The DNA of the CDR3 is TGTGCCAGCAGTTCATGGTCATTCAGATCCGATGGCTACACCTTC.

The gene calls are TRBV28 and TRBJ2-7, with 11 bases fitting TRBD1. Per the germline V gene, CDR1 is MDHEN and CDR2 is SYDVKM. V lost 5 bases and J lost 3; bases outside the gene matches: 6. The CDR3 extends over 15 amino acids. The CDR3 nucleotides are TGTGCCAGCAGTCTCGGGACAGGGGGTGTCTACGAGCAGTACTTC. Its protein is CASSLGTGGVYEQYF.

The gene calls are TRBV7-6 and TRBJ2-2; tentative D call: TRBD1 (6 bases). The CDR3 totals 13 residues. V was pared by 5 bases and J by 9 bases, with 13 bases between. Looked up from germline, CDR1 is SGHVS and CDR2 is FNYEAQ. The CDR3 spells CASSQGLGRELFF. The CDR3 nucleotides read TGTGCCAGCAGCCAGGGGCTTGGGAGGGAGCTGTTTTTT.

V usage is TRBV11-2 and J usage is TRBJ2-1; TRBD2 agrees at 9 bases. The V gene's germline CDR1 is SGHAT and CDR2 FQNNGV. The CDR3 runs to 14 residues. V trimming: 5 bases; J trimming: 7 bases; junction bases outside the gene matches: 6. The CDR3 protein is CASSMSRGGNEQFF. The DNA of the CDR3 is TGTGCCAGCAGCATGTCGCGGGGGGGTAATGAGCAGTTCTTC.

This sequence joins TRBV9 and TRBJ2-7; 8 bases map to TRBD1. Trimming at V came to 3 bases and at J to 4 bases, leaving 6 bases not matched to a gene. The CDR3 extends over 14 amino acids. Germline CDR1 is SGDLS and CDR2 is YYNGEE. The CDR3 DNA is TGTGCCAGCAGCGGGGGAGACAGGGGATACGAGCAGTACTTC. It translates to CASSGGDRGYEQYF.

V is TRBV9 and J is TRBJ2-1, with D possibly being TRBD1 or TRBD2 (5 bases each). Trimming cost V 5 bases and J 3 bases, with 21 bases left between them. CDR1 SGDLS and CDR2 YYNGEE come from the germline V gene. This CDR3 comprises 17 residues. The CDR3 reads CASSGPGAERGYNEQFF. The DNA of the CDR3 is TGTGCCAGCAGTGGACCCGGAGCTGAGAGGGGCTACAATGAGCAGTTCTTC.

The chain has TRBV27 and TRBJ2-1, with 14 bases that match TRBD2. V trimming: 8 bases; J trimming: 0 bases; junction bases outside the gene matches: 6. From germline, CDR1 is MNHEY and CDR2 SMNVEV (reference sequence). The CDR3 contains 17 residues. This CDR3 is CASAGLAGGHSYNEQFF. DNA for the CDR3: TGTGCCAGCGCCGGACTAGCGGGAGGCCACTCCTACAATGAGCAGTTCTTC.

There are a few counts of this clone. The chain recombines TRBV27 with TRBJ2-7; 11 nucleotides align to TRBD1. The CDR3 is 15 residues long. Germline V gives CDR1 MNHEY, CDR2 SMNVEV (reference sequence). V dropped 5 bases and J dropped 3; count of bases not matched to a gene: 6. CDR3 amino acids: CASSATGTGGYEQYF. For the CDR3, the DNA is TGTGCCAGCAGTGCTACCGGGACAGGGGGCTACGAGCAGTACTTC.

V usage is TRBV7-6 and J usage is TRBJ1-4, with a weak D call TRBD1 (6 bases). The CDR3 sequence is 15 residues long. Germline CDR1 reads SGHVS; CDR2 reads FNYEAQ. V was trimmed by 4 bases and J by 2 bases, leaving 11 bases between them. CDR3 sequence reads: CASSWEGGTNEKLFF. In DNA form, the CDR3 reads TGTGCCAGCAGCTGGGAGGGGGGCACTAATGAAAAACTGTTTTTT.

The rearrangement links TRBV7-9 to TRBJ1-2; TRBD1 is a possible D gene (5 bases). Per germline, CDR1 SEHNR and CDR2 FQNEAQ (reference sequence). V was clipped by 5 bases and J by 7 bases, with 17 bases between them. The CDR3 totals 14 residues. CDR3 in amino acids: CASSGGARASGYTF. CDR3 DNA: TGTGCCAGCAGCGGGGGTGCTCGGGCGTCTGGCTACACCTTC.

This sequence joins TRBV6-5 and TRBJ2-7, with 9 bases aligning to TRBD2. The CDR3 extends over 15 amino acids. The V and J ends lost 6 bases and 6 bases, in that order; junction bases with no gene match: 12. The germline gives CDR1 MNHEY, CDR2 SVGAGI. The CDR3 coding sequence is TGTGCCAGCAGCCCCAATGCGGGAGGGCAGGGCGAGCAGTACTTC. This gives the protein CASSPNAGGQGEQYF.

The chain combines TRBV7-8 with TRBJ2-3; D remains unclear. Looked up from germline, CDR1 is SGHVS and CDR2 is FQNEAQ. This CDR3 is 15 amino acids long. V dropped 5 bases and J dropped 0 bases, with 12 bases sitting between them. The CDR3 nucleotides read TGTGCCAGCAGCCCCTTCGTGGGGAGCACAGATACGCAGTATTTT. Residues: CASSPFVGSTDTQYF.

The gene calls are TRBV19 and TRBJ2-1, with a weak D call TRBD2 (5 bases). The germline V and J ends were trimmed by 7 bases and 0 bases, with 13 bases remaining between them. This CDR3 contains 15 residues. Per germline, CDR1 LNHDA and CDR2 SQIVND (reference sequence). The DNA of the CDR3 is TGTGCCAGTAAGTACGATGGAGGCTCCTACAATGAGCAGTTCTTC. The encoded protein is CASKYDGGSYNEQFF. The full variable domain, with the rest looked up from reference TRBV19 and TRBJ2-1, is DGGITQSPKYLFRKEGQNVTLSCEQNLNHDAMYWYRQDPGQGLRLIYYSQIVNDFQKGDIAEGYSVSREKKESFPLTVTSAQKNPTAFYLCASKYDGGSYNEQFFGPGTRLTVL.

The V and J genes are TRBV9 and TRBJ2-7, with 9 bases fitting TRBD2. The CDR3 covers 15 residues. The junction had 4 bases not matched to a gene; V was cut back by 0 bases and J by 3 bases. Per germline, CDR1 SGDLS and CDR2 YYNGEE. The CDR3 region is CASSVGGSGSYEQYF. The CDR3 DNA reads TGTGCCAGCAGCGTAGGAGGTAGCGGGAGCTACGAGCAGTACTTC.

The sample holds one count of this clone. The chain has TRBV6-6 and TRBJ2-7; 8 bases are shared with TRBD2. The length of the CDR3 is 14 residues. The germline V gene has CDR1 MNHNY and CDR2 SVGAGI (reference sequence). V lost 5 bases, J lost 2 bases, and 5 bases stayed unmatched. DNA of the CDR3: TGTGCCAGCAGTCCTAGCGGGCCTACCTACGAGCAGTACTTC. It is translated as CASSPSGPTYEQYF.

The genes are TRBV30 and TRBJ1-2; 9 nucleotides align to TRBD1. V gave up 3 bases and J gave up 6 bases; unmatched junction bases: 5. The CDR3 spans 13 residues. CDR1 is GTSNPN, CDR2 SVGIG, per germline (reference sequence). The CDR3 region has the DNA TGTGCCTGGAGCACAGGGGGCAGAAATGGCTACACCTTC. As protein: CAWSTGGRNGYTF.

This chain links TRBV7-9 with TRBJ1-2; maybe TRBD1 (6 bases). Germline assignment: CDR1 SEHNR and CDR2 FQNEAQ (reference sequence). The CDR3 sequence is 11 residues long. V lost 9 bases and J lost 4, with 9 bases in between. The CDR3 nucleotides read TGTGCCAGTGTGGACAGCTATGGCTACACCTTC. Its protein product is CASVDSYGYTF.

The J gene is TRBJ1-2, the V gene TRBV10-2, with TRBD1 matching over 7 bases. The CDR3 sequence is 11 residues long. V trimming: 4 bases; J trimming: 14 bases; junction bases outside the gene matches: 7. Per the germline V gene, CDR1 is WSHSY and CDR2 is SAAADI. CDR3 bases: TGCGCCAGCAGTGTAGGGGACAGTCAAACCTTC. It specifies CASSVGDSQTF.

This chain connects TRBV28 to TRBJ2-1, with D perhaps given as TRBD1 or TRBD2 (5 bases each). CDR1 and CDR2 from the germline V gene are MDHEN and SYDVKM. This CDR3 spans 16 amino acids. V was clipped by 2 bases and J by 0 bases, with 11 bases between them. The CDR3 DNA reads as TGTGCCAGCAGTTTAGATTGGGGGATCTCCTACAATGAGCAGTTCTTC. Translation gives CASSLDWGISYNEQFF.

The genes are TRBV5-5 and TRBJ2-7; D gene ambiguous. This CDR3 region has 13 residues. From germline, CDR1 is SGHKS and CDR2 YYEKEE (reference sequence). V dropped 0 bases and J dropped 2 bases, with 6 bases sitting between them. For the CDR3, the DNA is TGTGCCAGCAGCTTGGACGCAGCCTACGAGCAGTACTTC. Protein sequence: CASSLDAAYEQYF.

The rearrangement links TRBV19 to TRBJ2-1; TRBD2 aligns across 11 bases. V lost 11 bases to trimming and J lost 5 bases; unmatched junction nucleotides: 8. This CDR3 spans 14 amino acids. Per germline, CDR1 LNHDA and CDR2 SQIVND (reference sequence). CDR3 sequence: CASAIAGGNNEQFF. Here the CDR3 DNA reads TGTGCCTCCGCGATAGCGGGGGGGAACAATGAGCAGTTCTTC.

This chain uses TRBV19 with TRBJ2-7, with TRBD2 matching over 10 bases. The V gene end was trimmed by 7 bases and the J gene end by 5 bases; junction bases not matched to a gene: 8. The CDR3 is 14 amino acids. CDR1 and CDR2 from the germline V gene are LNHDA and SQIVND (reference sequence). The CDR3 nucleotides are TGTGCCAGTAAGGAGCGGGAGGGCCTCCACGAGCAGTACTTC. This codes for CASKEREGLHEQYF.

This sequence joins TRBV7-6 and TRBJ2-1; 7 bases map to TRBD2. The CDR3 is 12 amino acids. CDR1 and CDR2 (germline): SGHVS, FNYEAQ. The V segment lost 3 bases and the J segment 10 bases; nucleotides outside the gene matches: 3. CDR3 sequence (DNA): TGTGCCAGCAGCTTTGCAGCGGGAGAGCAGTTCTTC. Translating gives CASSFAAGEQFF.

The J gene is TRBJ1-2, the V gene TRBV30; 7 nucleotides match TRBD1. This CDR3 is built from 13 residues. V lost 5 bases, J lost 6 bases, and 9 bases stayed unmatched. The germline CDR1 and CDR2 sequences are GTSNPN and SVGIG (reference sequence). The CDR3, as DNA: TGTGCCTGGGACAGGGTAAGGGATGATGGCTACACCTTC. It is translated as CAWDRVRDDGYTF. The variable domain in full, completed from reference TRBV30 and TRBJ1-2, reads SQTIHQWPATLVQPVGSPLSLECTVEGTSNPNLYWYRQAAGRGLQLLFYSVGIGQISSEVPQNLSASRPQDRQFILSSKKLLLSDSGFYLCAWDRVRDDGYTFGSGTRLTVV.

The rearrangement uses TRBV9 and TRBJ1-3; D is uncertain. The CDR3 has 15 amino acids. Germline V CDR1 and CDR2: SGDLS, YYNGEE. V was pared by 0 bases and J by 0 bases, with 7 bases between. The CDR3 DNA is TGTGCCAGCAGCGTAGACGGGAGCTCTGGAAACACCATATATTTT. This translates into CASSVDGSSGNTIYF.

The chain uses TRBV19 and TRBJ1-1; D perhaps matches TRBD1 (6 bases). Per germline, CDR1 LNHDA and CDR2 SQIVND (reference sequence). The germline V and J ends were trimmed by 7 bases and 4 bases, with 13 bases remaining between them. The CDR3 is 13 residues long. The CDR3 sequence is CASTPGGLTEAFF. In DNA form, the CDR3 reads TGTGCCAGTACCCCCGGGGGGCTCACTGAAGCTTTCTTT.

The V call is TRBV5-6, the J call TRBJ1-2; no firm D call. The CDR3 consists of 11 residues. CDR1 and CDR2 (germline): SGHDT, YYEEEE. The V end lost 4 bases, the J end lost 10 bases, and 11 bases lay between the germline ends. This CDR3 is CASSIGRDYTF. CDR3 nucleotides: TGTGCCAGCAGCATCGGGCGGGACTACACCTTC.